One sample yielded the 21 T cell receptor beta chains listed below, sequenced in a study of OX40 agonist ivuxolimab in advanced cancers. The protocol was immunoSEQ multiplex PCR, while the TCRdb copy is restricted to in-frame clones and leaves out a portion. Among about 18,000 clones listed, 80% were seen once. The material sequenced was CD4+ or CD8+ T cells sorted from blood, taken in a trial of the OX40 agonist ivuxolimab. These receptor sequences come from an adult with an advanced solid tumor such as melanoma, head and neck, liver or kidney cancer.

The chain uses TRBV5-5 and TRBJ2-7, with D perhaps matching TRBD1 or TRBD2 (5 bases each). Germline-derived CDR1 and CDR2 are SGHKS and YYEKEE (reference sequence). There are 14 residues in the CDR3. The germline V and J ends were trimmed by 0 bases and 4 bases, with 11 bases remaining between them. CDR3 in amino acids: CASSLGDALYEQYF. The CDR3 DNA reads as TGTGCCAGCAGCTTGGGGGACGCTTTATACGAGCAGTACTTC.

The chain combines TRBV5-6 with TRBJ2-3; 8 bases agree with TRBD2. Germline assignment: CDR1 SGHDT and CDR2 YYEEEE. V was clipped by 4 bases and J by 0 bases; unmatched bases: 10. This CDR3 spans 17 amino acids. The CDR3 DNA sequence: TGTGCCAGCAGCCCTGGATTAGCGGGAAGTAGCACAGATACGCAGTATTTT. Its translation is CASSPGLAGSSTDTQYF.

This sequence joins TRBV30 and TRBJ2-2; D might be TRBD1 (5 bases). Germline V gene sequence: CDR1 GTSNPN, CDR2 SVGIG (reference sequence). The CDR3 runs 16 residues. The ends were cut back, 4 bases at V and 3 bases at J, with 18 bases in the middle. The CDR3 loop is CAWIPEVGLYTGELFF. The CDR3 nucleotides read TGTGCCTGGATCCCCGAGGTGGGGCTGTACACCGGGGAGCTGTTTTTT.

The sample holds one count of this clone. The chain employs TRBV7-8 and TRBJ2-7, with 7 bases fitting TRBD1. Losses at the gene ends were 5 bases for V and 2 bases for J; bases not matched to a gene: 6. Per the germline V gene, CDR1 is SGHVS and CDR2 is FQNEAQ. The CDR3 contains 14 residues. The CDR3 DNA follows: TGTGCCAGCAGCGAACAGGGGCGACCCTACGAGCAGTACTTC. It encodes CASSEQGRPYEQYF.

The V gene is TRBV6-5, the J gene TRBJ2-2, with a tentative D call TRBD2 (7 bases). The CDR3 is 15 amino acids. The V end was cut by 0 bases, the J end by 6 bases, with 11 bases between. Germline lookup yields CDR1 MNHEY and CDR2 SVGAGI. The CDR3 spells CASSYSGGGSGELFF. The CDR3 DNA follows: TGTGCCAGCAGTTACTCGGGGGGGGGCTCCGGGGAGCTGTTTTTT.

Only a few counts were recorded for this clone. In nucleotides, the CDR3 is TGTGCCAGCAGCGTATGGACTAGCGGGAACAATGAGCAGTTCTTC. This gives the protein CASSVWTSGNNEQFF. The genes are TRBV7-9 and TRBJ2-1; the match to TRBD2 covers 12 bases. Germline-derived CDR1 and CDR2 are SEHNR and FQNEAQ (reference sequence). CDR3 length: 15 amino acids. The junction had 4 bases not matched to a gene; V was cut back by 5 bases and J by 5 bases. The full variable domain, its missing parts supplied by reference TRBV7-9 and TRBJ2-1, is DTGVSQNPRHKITKRGQNVTFRCDPISEHNRLYWYRQTLGQGPEFLTYFQNEAQLEKSRLLSDRFSAERPKGSFSTLEIQRTEQGDSAMYLCASSVWTSGNNEQFFGPGTRLTVL.

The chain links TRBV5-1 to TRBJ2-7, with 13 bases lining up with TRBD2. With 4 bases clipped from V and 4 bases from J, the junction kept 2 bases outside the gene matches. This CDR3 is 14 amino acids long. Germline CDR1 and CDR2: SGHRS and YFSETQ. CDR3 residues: CASSRTSGSYEQYF. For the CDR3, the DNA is TGCGCCAGCAGCCGGACTAGCGGGAGTTACGAGCAGTACTTC.

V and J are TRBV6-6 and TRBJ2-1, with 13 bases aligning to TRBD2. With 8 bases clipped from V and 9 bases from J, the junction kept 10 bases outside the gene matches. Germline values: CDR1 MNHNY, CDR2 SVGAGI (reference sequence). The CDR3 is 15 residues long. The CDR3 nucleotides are TGTGCCAGCGGGAACGGACTAGCGGGGGATGGTGAGCAGTTCTTC. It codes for CASGNGLAGDGEQFF.

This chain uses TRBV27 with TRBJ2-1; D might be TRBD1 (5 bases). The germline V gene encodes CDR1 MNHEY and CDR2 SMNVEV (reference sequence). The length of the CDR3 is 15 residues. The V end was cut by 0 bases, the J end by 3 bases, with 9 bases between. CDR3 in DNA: TGTGCCAGCAGTTTATCGACAGCCGACTACAATGAGCAGTTCTTC. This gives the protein CASSLSTADYNEQFF.

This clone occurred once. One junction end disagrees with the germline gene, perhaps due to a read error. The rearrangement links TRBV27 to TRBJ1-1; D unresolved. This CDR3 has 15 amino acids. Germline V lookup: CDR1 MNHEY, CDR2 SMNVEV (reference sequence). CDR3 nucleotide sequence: TGTGCCAGCAGTTTCCGGACTTTAACAACACTGAAGCTTTTTTTT. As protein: CASSFRTLTTLKLFF.

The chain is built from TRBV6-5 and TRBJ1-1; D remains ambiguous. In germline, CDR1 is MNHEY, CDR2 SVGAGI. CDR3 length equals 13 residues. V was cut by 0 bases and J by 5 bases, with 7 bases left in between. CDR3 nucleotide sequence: TGTGCCAGCAGTTACTCGAAGGGAACTGAAGCTTTCTTT. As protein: CASSYSKGTEAFF.

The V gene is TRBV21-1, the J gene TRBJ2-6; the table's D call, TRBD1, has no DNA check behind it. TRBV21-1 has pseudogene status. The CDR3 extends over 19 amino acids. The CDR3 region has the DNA TGTGCCAGCAGCAAAGGACGACAGGGCTACTTCTCTGGGGCCAACGTCCTGACTTTC. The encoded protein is CASSKGRQGYFSGANVLTF.

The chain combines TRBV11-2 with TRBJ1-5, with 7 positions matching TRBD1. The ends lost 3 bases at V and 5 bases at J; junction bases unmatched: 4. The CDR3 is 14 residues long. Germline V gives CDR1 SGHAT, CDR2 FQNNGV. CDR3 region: CASSLTGRHQPQHF. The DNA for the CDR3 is TGTGCCAGCAGCTTGACAGGGCGGCATCAGCCCCAGCATTTT.

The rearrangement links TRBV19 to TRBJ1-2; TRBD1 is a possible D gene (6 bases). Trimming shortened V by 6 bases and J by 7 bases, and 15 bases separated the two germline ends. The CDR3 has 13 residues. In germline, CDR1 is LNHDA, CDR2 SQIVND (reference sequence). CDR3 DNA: TGTGCCAGTAGCGGGGCAGGGGAGAGTGGCTACACCTTC. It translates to CASSGAGESGYTF.

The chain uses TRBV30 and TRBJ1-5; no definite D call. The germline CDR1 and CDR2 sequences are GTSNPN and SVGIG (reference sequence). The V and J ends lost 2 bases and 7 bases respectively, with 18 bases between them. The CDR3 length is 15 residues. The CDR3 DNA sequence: TGTGCCTGGAGTCCCCCGGACCCGGAGGACCAGCCCCAGCATTTT. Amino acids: CAWSPPDPEDQPQHF.

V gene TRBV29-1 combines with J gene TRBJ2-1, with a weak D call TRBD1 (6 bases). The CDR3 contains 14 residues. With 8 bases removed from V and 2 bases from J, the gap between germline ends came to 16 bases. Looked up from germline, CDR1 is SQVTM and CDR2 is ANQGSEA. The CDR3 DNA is TGCAGCATTTCATACAGGGCTCCCTACAATGAGCAGTTCTTC. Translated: CSISYRAPYNEQFF.

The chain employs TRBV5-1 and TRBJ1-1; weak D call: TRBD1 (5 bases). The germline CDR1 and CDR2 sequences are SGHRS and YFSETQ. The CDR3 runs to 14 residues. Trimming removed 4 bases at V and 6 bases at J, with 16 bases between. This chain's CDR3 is CASSTLGGGSEAFF. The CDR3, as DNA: TGCGCCAGCAGCACCCTCGGGGGGGGGTCTGAAGCTTTCTTT.

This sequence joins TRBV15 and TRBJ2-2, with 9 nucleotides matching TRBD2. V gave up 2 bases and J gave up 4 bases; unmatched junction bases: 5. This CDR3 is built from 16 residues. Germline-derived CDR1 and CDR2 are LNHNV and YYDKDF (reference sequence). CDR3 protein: CATSRPTSGPTGELFF. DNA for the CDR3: TGTGCCACCAGCAGACCGACTAGCGGACCCACCGGGGAGCTGTTTTTT.

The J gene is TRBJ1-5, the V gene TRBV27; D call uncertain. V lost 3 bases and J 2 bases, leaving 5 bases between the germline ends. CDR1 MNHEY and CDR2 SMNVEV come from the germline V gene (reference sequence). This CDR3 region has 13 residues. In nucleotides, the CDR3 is TGTGCCAGCAGTTTGCGGGGCAATCAGCCCCAGCATTTT. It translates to CASSLRGNQPQHF.

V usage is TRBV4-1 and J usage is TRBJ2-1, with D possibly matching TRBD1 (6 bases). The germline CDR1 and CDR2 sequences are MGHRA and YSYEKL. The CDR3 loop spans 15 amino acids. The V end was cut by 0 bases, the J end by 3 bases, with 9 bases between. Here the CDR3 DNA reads TGCGCCAGCAGCCAAGATGCAGGGGTCTACAATGAGCAGTTCTTC. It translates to CASSQDAGVYNEQFF.

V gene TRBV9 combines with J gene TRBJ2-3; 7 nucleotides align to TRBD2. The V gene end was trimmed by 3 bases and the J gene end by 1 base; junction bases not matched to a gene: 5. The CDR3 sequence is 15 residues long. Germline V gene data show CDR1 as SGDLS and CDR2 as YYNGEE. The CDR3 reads CASSERAGRTDTQYF. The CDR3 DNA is TGTGCCAGCAGCGAACGAGCGGGGCGCACAGATACGCAGTATTTT.